These 2 T cell receptor beta chains originate from one sample sequenced in a study of T-cell reconstitution after alpha-beta-depleted transplantation in children (dated by TCRdb to the mid-2010s). The library came from PCR. For sequencing, an Illumina HiSeq 2500 was employed. TCR library preparation used molecular barcoding, with unique molecular identifiers applied to normalize quantification of the TCRbeta repertoire. Using fastp trimming at Q25 and MiXCR clonotype assembly, TCRdb reanalyzed the public sequencing data and kept in-frame beta chains. Every CDR3 protein is listed once, alongside the most common genes and DNA of its rows. Recorded for this sample are under 450,000 distinct CDR3 sequences; 10% to 15% of them occurred a single time. The ten largest make up over 3.5% of the sample. The sample in question was PBMCs, obtained from the stem cell graft. These receptors all stem from a human donor who donated a stem cell graft to a child with Fanconi anemia.

At least ten counts were recorded for this clonotype. DNA for the CDR3: TGTGCCAGCAGTTATAACAGGGGTATGGGCAATCAGCCCCAGCATTTT. This translates into CASSYNRGMGNQPQHF. The chain couples TRBV6-2 or TRBV6-3 to TRBJ1-5; 7 bases fit TRBD1. This CDR3 has 16 residues. With V trimmed by 3 bases and J by 2 bases, 7 bases remained unmatched. From germline, CDR1 is MNHEY and CDR2 SVGEGT.

This clonotype came up many times. The V and J genes are TRBV9 and TRBJ2-1; 7 nucleotides align to TRBD2. Germline values: CDR1 SGDLS, CDR2 YYNGEE. The V gene end was trimmed by 0 bases and the J gene end by 3 bases; junction bases not matched to a gene: 6. The CDR3 totals 16 residues. The CDR3: CASSVGGGGSYNEQFF. CDR3 nucleotides: TGTGCCAGCAGCGTAGGGGGCGGGGGAAGCTACAATGAGCAGTTCTTC.